This T cell receptor (beta chain) was obtained from a study of shared clonotypes between healthy human individuals. Sequencing used immunoSEQ multiplex PCR; TCRdb keeps in-frame clones, though not all of them. This repertoire shows more than 2 million clones, around 93% found once; its top ten account for 1.5% to 2%. Naive-designated CD8 cells lacked CD45RO, were positively enriched for CCR7, and omitted terminally differentiated effector memory CD45RA+ cells. The CDR3 is 11 residues long. The V gene lost 10 bases and the J gene lost 2 bases, with 9 bases spanning the gap. Germline V gives CDR1 MNHEY, CDR2 SMNVEV (reference sequence).

Material for sequencing was naive CD8+ T cells from PBMCs. V usage is TRBV27 and J usage is TRBJ2-7; D perhaps matches TRBD2 (6 bases). This TCR came from a man aged 18 to 35 in good health. Some clones in this sample may be carry-over from other donors' samples. This CDR3 is CATWGAYEQYF. In DNA, the CDR3 is TGTGCCACCTGGGGGGCCTACGAGCAGTACTTC.